This T cell receptor beta chain was found in a study of T cells in Graves' hyperthyroidism and ophthalmopathy. Study results and caveats: Separation of ophthalmopathy from stable hyperthyroidism was achieved by a 13 V-J model.

RNA transcripts yielded amplified TCR beta CDR3 regions. When the TCR CDR3 underwent first-round RT-PCR, the HTBI primer set was used. TCRdb passed the multiplex PCR reads through MiXCR, listing each CDR3 protein once. Altogether about 320,000 distinct CDR3 sequences are present, roughly 17% being singletons, with the ten largest covering around 34%. Stable Graves' hyperthyroidism denoted no ophthalmopathy progression over 18 months. A roughly 9.3 ml volume of fresh peripheral blood provided the PBMCs. With respect to this clonotype: Its antigen is not known.

The V and J ends lost 4 bases and 3 bases, in that order; junction bases with no gene match: 8. The CDR3 runs 15 residues. CDR1 is SGHNT and CDR2 is YYREEE in the germline V gene (reference sequence). The specimen sequenced was blood. This chain joins TRBV5-4 and TRBJ2-7; 9 nucleotides agree with TRBD2. The receptor was isolated from a man aged 30-40 years with Graves' hyperthyroidism. The CDR3 reads CASSVGVAGDYEQYF. CDR3 coding DNA: TGTGCCAGCAGCGTTGGTGTAGCGGGGGACTACGAGCAGTACTTC.